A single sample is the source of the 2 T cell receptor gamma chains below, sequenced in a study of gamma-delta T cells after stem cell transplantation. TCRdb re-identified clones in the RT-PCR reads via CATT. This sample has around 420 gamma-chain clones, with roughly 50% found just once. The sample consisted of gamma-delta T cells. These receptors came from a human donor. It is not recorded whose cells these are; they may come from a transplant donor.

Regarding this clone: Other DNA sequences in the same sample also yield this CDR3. The CDR3 DNA reads as TGTGCCACCTGGGATAGAGATCTGGGAAAGAAACTATTT. It is translated as CATWDRDLGKKLF. V gene TRGV8 was called; the J gene was not. From germline, CDR1 is VENAVY and CDR2 YDSYNSRV. This CDR3 region has 13 residues.

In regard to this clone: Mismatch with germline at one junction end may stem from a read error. The CDR3 region is CATWDGIYCKKLF. The CDR3 nucleotides read TGTGCCACCTGGGACGGAATCTATTGTAAGAAACTCTTT. J is TRGJ1 or TRGJ2 and V is TRGV2. CDR1 EGSNGY and CDR2 YDSYNSKV come from the germline V gene. The CDR3 extends over 13 amino acids.